Here is one T cell receptor (beta chain) with its context. Its antigen is not known. J gave up 2 bases and V 8 bases, and 12 bases lay outside the gene matches. This CDR3 is built from 15 residues. Looked up from germline, CDR1 is MNHEY and CDR2 is SVGAGI. This sample stems from a study of shared clonotypes between healthy human individuals. Study-wide results and caveats: Sequencing depth was a factor that was expected to affect clonotype sharing among donors. The researchers took only blood, and tissue repertoires probably look different.

Roughly 92 million PBMCs were counted before genomic DNA extraction. TCRdb keeps only in-frame clones here, not all; method: immunoSEQ multiplex PCR. The data show some 500,000 clones, 75% to 80% seen once. The sequence was obtained from a woman in her thirties or forties in good health. Some clones in this sample may be carry-over from other donors' samples. The sample taken for sequencing was PBMCs. This rearrangement joins TRBV6-5 to TRBJ2-7; TRBD2 matches at 7 bases. The CDR3, as DNA: TGTGCCAGCGGGTCATTAGCGGGCGGAACCTACGAGCAGTACTTC. It codes for CASGSLAGGTYEQYF.